The 11 T cell receptor beta chains reported below all come from one sample, sequenced in a study of beta chain features in type 1 diabetes. The authors reverse transcribed all of the isolated RNA, so sequencing captured expressed TCRB transcripts. Libraries were prepared by immunoSEQ multiplex PCR; TCRdb keeps only in-frame clonotypes and omits some of them. The sample has around 250,000 clones; approximately 15% are singletons. No antigen is known for these receptors. Study-wide points: Type 1 diabetes patients had moderately but significantly shorter TCRB CDR3s in all four CD4+ subsets.

Sequenced: naive CD4+ T cells from blood. The receptor source for this set is a young man with type 1 diabetes.

This clone was seen a few times. The rearrangement links TRBV7-2 to TRBJ2-5, with unresolved D. V was cut by 5 bases and J by 4 bases, with 11 bases left in between. Germline-derived CDR1 and CDR2 are SGHTA and FQGNSA. This CDR3 spans 13 amino acids. The CDR3 bases are TGTGCCAGCAGCACGCGGCGACGAGAGACCCAGTACTTC. Protein: CASSTRRRETQYF.

The chain links TRBV5-1 to TRBJ2-7; 7 nucleotides line up with TRBD2. The V segment lost 0 bases and the J segment 5 bases; nucleotides outside the gene matches: 5. Germline V CDR1 and CDR2: SGHRS, YFSETQ. The CDR3 sequence is 14 residues long. The CDR3, as DNA: TGCGCCAGCAGCTTGGGGGAGGGCAGGGACGAGCAGTACTTC. It specifies CASSLGEGRDEQYF.

This chain connects TRBV6-5 to TRBJ1-1, with D tentatively TRBD1 (6 bases). V was trimmed by 0 bases and J by 6 bases, leaving 17 bases between them. This CDR3 is 16 amino acids long. Germline assignment: CDR1 MNHEY and CDR2 SVGAGI. The CDR3 DNA follows: TGTGCCAGCAGTTACTCGACTGGGGGCCCCTTCTCTGAAGCTTTCTTT. Translated: CASSYSTGGPFSEAFF.

The rearrangement joins TRBV7-2 to TRBJ1-1; possible D gene TRBD1, 5 bases. The CDR3 covers 14 residues. Looked up from germline, CDR1 is SGHTA and CDR2 is FQGNSA. V lost 5 bases and J lost 1, with 11 bases in between. In nucleotides, the CDR3 is TGTGCCAGCAGCCCGGGGGAGCGGAACACTGAAGCTTTCTTT. Its translation: CASSPGERNTEAFF.

This clone was detected a few times. J is TRBJ2-3 and V is TRBV11-2; 10 positions agree with TRBD1. Germline V gene lookup returns CDR1 SGHAT and CDR2 FQNNGV. J was trimmed by 1 base and V by 1 base; bases with no gene match: 2. The CDR3 has 16 residues. The CDR3 DNA reads as TGTGCCAGCAGCTTAGCCGGGACAGGGGGCACAGATACGCAGTATTTT. Translated: CASSLAGTGGTDTQYF.

Here the CDR3 reads CAWSVGSSGSETQYF. CDR3 DNA: TGTGCCTGGAGTGTAGGTTCTAGCGGGAGTGAGACCCAGTACTTC. The V call is TRBV30, the J call TRBJ2-5; 10 bases fit TRBD2. Germline V gives CDR1 GTSNPN, CDR2 SVGIG (reference sequence). The CDR3 runs 15 residues. Trimming at V came to 0 bases and at J to 5 bases, leaving 6 bases not matched to a gene.

The CDR3 DNA follows: TGTGCCAGCAGCTCGACAGGGGATAGAGAGACCCAGTACTTC. Protein product: CASSSTGDRETQYF. V and J are TRBV5-6 and TRBJ2-5; 8 bases map to TRBD1. V shed 3 bases, J shed 4 bases, and the junction held 5 bases outside the gene matches. Germline CDR1 reads SGHDT; CDR2 reads YYEEEE. The CDR3 spans 14 residues.

This clone was seen more than once but under ten times. CDR3 region: CASSESLEGETQYF. The CDR3 nucleotides read TGTGCCAGCAGTGAAAGTTTGGAGGGAGAGACCCAGTACTTC. The chain is built from TRBV25-1 and TRBJ2-5, with D possibly being TRBD2 (6 bases). The CDR3 length is 14 residues. Trimming left V 2 bases short and J 4 bases short, with 11 bases between. Germline V gives CDR1 MGHDK, CDR2 SYGVNS.

The table lists this clone with a few counts. This same CDR3 is encoded by further DNA sequences in the sample. The V call is TRBV18, the J call TRBJ2-5, with D hard to call. The CDR3 covers 13 residues. Germline lookup yields CDR1 KGHSH and CDR2 LQKENI. V was trimmed by 3 bases and J by 2 bases, leaving 7 bases between them. CDR3 nucleotide sequence: TGTGCCAGCTCACCGGCAGGACAAGAGACCCAGTACTTC. Amino acid sequence: CASSPAGQETQYF.

This clone was seen only a few times. The chain carries TRBV9 and TRBJ2-2; D perhaps matches TRBD2 (6 bases). The germline gives CDR1 SGDLS, CDR2 YYNGEE. Trimming took 1 base from V and 1 from J, leaving 8 bases between them. This CDR3 has 15 amino acids. The CDR3 loop is CASSVTGENTGELFF. Here the CDR3 DNA reads TGTGCCAGCAGCGTAACGGGAGAGAACACCGGGGAGCTGTTTTTT.

This clone came up a few times. The chain carries TRBV7-9 and TRBJ1-4, with 7 bases identical to TRBD1. Unmatched junction bases numbered 5, after V lost 1 base and J lost 6 bases. Germline lookup yields CDR1 SEHNR and CDR2 FQNEAQ (reference sequence). The CDR3 loop spans 15 amino acids. This chain's CDR3 is CASSLEGQFYEKLFF. As DNA, the CDR3 is TGTGCCAGCAGCTTAGAGGGACAGTTTTATGAAAAACTGTTTTTT.